Listed below are T cell receptor beta chains from one sample, sequenced in a study of blood T cell repertoires in COVID-19. Assay used: immunoSEQ multiplex PCR; TCRdb lists only in-frame clones, some missing. Of 200,000 to 250,000 clones in the sample, around 92% were seen once. Sequencing was performed on peripheral blood. These receptors were taken from a man under 40 with acute or convalescent COVID-19. The CDR3 runs from the conserved cysteine through the conserved F or W. The D gene is left open where the match is weak. Only part of the rows carry a size: once, few, many, or a class if the clone is expanded.

J gene | clone size | D gene | V gene | CDR3 DNA | CDR3 protein
TRBJ2-5 | . | . | TRBV11-2 | TGTGCCAGCAATATTGCGGAGGGGACGGAGACCCAGTACTTC | CASNIAEGTETQYF
TRBJ2-3 | . | TRBD2 | TRBV7-2 | TGTGCCAGCAGCTTCCTAGCGGGGGCTCCCACAGATACGCAGTATTTT | CASSFLAGAPTDTQYF
TRBJ2-1 | . | . | TRBV7-9 | TGTGCCAGCAGCCCAGACAGGAGCTCCTACAATGAGCAGTTCTTC | CASSPDRSSYNEQFF
TRBJ1-1 | . | . | TRBV9 | TGTGCCAGCAGCGGGAACCCTTCCCAGGCAAGGAGGGACACTGAAGCTTTCTTT | CASSGNPSQARRDTEAFF
TRBJ2-4 | . | . | TRBV23-1 | TGCGCCAGCAGTCAATCGGTCAGGGTGGTTGGAAACATTCAGTACTTC | CASSQSVRVVGNIQYF
TRBJ1-4 | . | . | TRBV7-9 | TGTGCCAGCAGCTTATTAGTGGAAAAACTGTTTTTT | CASSLLVEKLFF
TRBJ2-5 | . | TRBD1 | TRBV24-1 | TGTGCCACCAGTGAGCCCCGACAGGGACAAGAGACCCAGTACTTC | CATSEPRQGQETQYF
TRBJ2-7 | . | . | TRBV29-1 | TGCAGCGCGCGGGACAGAAGCTACGAGCAGTACTTC | CSARDRSYEQYF
TRBJ1-2 | . | TRBD1 | TRBV28 | TGTGCCAGCAGTTTAGTGGGCTTAGTAGGGACAGGGGGTCGGGGCTACACCTTC | CASSLVGLVGTGGRGYTF
TRBJ2-5 | . | TRBD2 | TRBV9 | TGTGCCAGCAGCGTAGAACTAACGGGAGGAGAGACCCAGTACTTC | CASSVELTGGETQYF
TRBJ2-1 | . | . | TRBV5-1 | TGCGCCAGCAGCTTCAGCTTACGAGGAAATGAGCAGTTCTTC | CASSFSLRGNEQFF
TRBJ2-5 | . | . | TRBV28 | TGTGCCAGCAGTTTAAGCTCAGGGACCCAGTACTTC | CASSLSSGTQYF
TRBJ2-1 | . | . | TRBV18 | TGTGCCAGCTCATGGGGCTGGGGGCTTAGTGATGAGCAGTTCTTC | CASSWGWGLSDEQFF
TRBJ2-7 | . | TRBD2 | TRBV27 | TGTGCCAGCGGGCTAGCGGAAGACGAGCAGTACTTC | CASGLAEDEQYF
TRBJ2-7 | . | . | TRBV11-3 | TGTGCCAGCAGCTTAGGAACAGGGATTATCTACGAGCAGTACTTC | CASSLGTGIIYEQYF
TRBJ2-1 | . | TRBD2 | TRBV28 | TGTGCCAGCAGACCAGCGGGAGGCCCAACTAAGGAGCAGTTCTTC | CASRPAGGPTKEQFF
TRBJ2-7 | . | TRBD2 | TRBV6-5 | TGTGCCAGCGGATTAGCGGGGGACTACGAGCAGTACTTC | CASGLAGDYEQYF
TRBJ2-7 | . | . | TRBV9 | TGTGCCAGCAGCCCGACTTTCGGCCCTACCTACGAGCAGTACTTC | CASSPTFGPTYEQYF
TRBJ2-7 | . | . | TRBV27 | TGTGCCAGCAGTGACATAACCCTCCCCTACGAGCAGTACTTC | CASSDITLPYEQYF
TRBJ1-1 | . | . | TRBV27 | TGTGCCAGCAGCCAGACAGACACTGAAGCTTTCTTT | CASSQTDTEAFF
TRBJ2-3 | . | . | TRBV18 | TGTGCCAGCTCAGCGGACACAGATACGCAGTATTTT | CASSADTDTQYF
TRBJ1-1 | . | TRBD1 | TRBV28 | TGTGCCAGCAGCCGGGCTGGGACAGTTAACACTGAAGCTTTCTTT | CASSRAGTVNTEAFF
TRBJ2-5 | once | . | TRBV30 | TGTGCCTGGAGCCCCGAACAGGGTATCGCGGAGACCCAGTACTTC | CAWSPEQGIAETQYF
TRBJ2-3 | . | TRBD1 | TRBV5-1 | TGCGCCAGCGTAGACCAGGGGGGCACAGATACGCAGTATTTT | CASVDQGGTDTQYF
TRBJ1-4 | . | . | TRBV30 | TGTGCCTGGAGTGGAATTGGGGGGGCGGCTGCTGAAAAACTGTTTTTT | CAWSGIGGAAAEKLFF
TRBJ2-5 | . | . | TRBV6-5 | TGTGCCAGCAGTTACTCTATCGGGGGGCGGGCGCAGACCCAGTACTTC | CASSYSIGGRAQTQYF
TRBJ1-5 | . | . | TRBV6-6 | TGTGCCAGCAGGACGAGGAGCAATCAGCCCCAGCATTTT | CASRTRSNQPQHF
TRBJ1-2 | few | TRBD1 | TRBV5-1 | TGCGCCAGCAGCTTGGCGGGACAGGGGGCGTCTGGCTACACCTTC | CASSLAGQGASGYTF
TRBJ1-4 | . | . | TRBV5-1 | TGCGCCAGCAGCTCGACCCACGGGAGCGGATTTAATGAAAAACTGTTTTTT | CASSSTHGSGFNEKLFF
TRBJ1-1 | . | TRBD1 | TRBV28 | TGTGCCAGCAGGGAGACAGGGGGCGCGGCGAACACTGAAGCTTTCTTT | CASRETGGAANTEAFF
TRBJ1-5 | . | TRBD1 | TRBV12-5 | TGTGCTAGTGGTTTGTTCCAAGACAGGGCCTACAATCAGCCCCAGCATTTT | CASGLFQDRAYNQPQHF
TRBJ1-2 | . | TRBD1 | TRBV12-3/TRBV12-4 | TGTGCCAGCAGCCGACAGGGGTCGGGCTACACCTTC | CASSRQGSGYTF
TRBJ2-5 | . | TRBD2 | TRBV2 | TGTGCCAGCATGGAAGAGCGGGGCCGGGTGGGGACCCAGTACTTC | CASMEERGRVGTQYF
TRBJ1-5 | few | . | TRBV30 | TGTGCCTGGAGCCTTGGTTGGACGGGGAATCAGCCCCAGCATTTT | CAWSLGWTGNQPQHF
TRBJ2-1 | . | TRBD2 | TRBV24-1 | TGTGCCACCAGTGTGTCTAGCGGGGCTAATGAGCAGTTCTTC | CATSVSSGANEQFF
TRBJ2-7 | . | TRBD1 | TRBV28 | TGTGCCAGCAGATCACCGGGACAGGGGGACTACGAGCAGTACTTC | CASRSPGQGDYEQYF
TRBJ1-2 | . | TRBD1 | TRBV28 | TGTGCCAGCGGAACAAACCAGGGGGCGAAAGGCTACACCTTC | CASGTNQGAKGYTF
TRBJ2-5 | once | . | TRBV11-2 | TGTGCCAGCAGCCCCTTGTACCAAGAGACCCAGTACTTC | CASSPLYQETQYF
TRBJ1-1 | once | . | TRBV7-9 | TGTGCCAGCACCTCCGGGTTGTCCGATTTTGCGTCCACTGAAGCTTTCTTT | CASTSGLSDFASTEAFF
TRBJ2-6 | . | . | TRBV3-1/TRBV3-2 | TGTGCCAGCAGCCTCAACGATAGAGGGCTAGGGGGGGCCAACGTCCTGACTTTC | CASSLNDRGLGGANVLTF
TRBJ1-1 | . | . | TRBV12-3/TRBV12-4 | TGTGCCAGCAGTCCGACAGCAGGCACTGAAGCTTTCTTT | CASSPTAGTEAFF
TRBJ1-2 | . | . | TRBV7-2 | TGTGCCAGCAGCTTAGGTCCCGGGAGCTATGGCTACACCTTC | CASSLGPGSYGYTF
TRBJ2-4 | . | . | TRBV19 | TGTGCCAGTAGTATCGACAGTAGATTAGCCAAAAACATTCAGTACTTC | CASSIDSRLAKNIQYF
TRBJ1-2 | . | TRBD1 | TRBV7-2 | TGTGCCAGCAGCTCCGGACAGGGGAAAGCGGGGGGCTACACCTTC | CASSSGQGKAGGYTF
TRBJ1-2 | . | . | TRBV28 | TGTGCCAGCAGTTTGCCGGCAGGGGAATTGGGCTACACCTTC | CASSLPAGELGYTF
TRBJ2-3 | . | TRBD2 | TRBV27 | TGTGCCAGCAGCTCCCAAGGCGGGAGTAGGGATACGCAGTATTTT | CASSSQGGSRDTQYF
TRBJ1-5 | . | . | TRBV9 | TGTGCCAGCAGCGCGGGGGACGATAGCAATCAGCCCCAGCATTTT | CASSAGDDSNQPQHF
TRBJ2-7 | . | TRBD2 | TRBV30 | TGTGCCTGGAGTGTAAGGCCTAGCGGAAGAAGTCGGTACGAGCAGTACTTC | CAWSVRPSGRSRYEQYF
TRBJ2-3 | . | TRBD2 | TRBV28 | TGTGCCAGCAGTTTGCGGGGGGCCGGGGCAGATACGCAGTATTTT | CASSLRGAGADTQYF
TRBJ1-4 | . | TRBD1 | TRBV2 | TGTGCCAGCAGTGACTTGGGACAGCCGTATGAAAAACTGTTTTTT | CASSDLGQPYEKLFF
TRBJ2-1 | once | . | TRBV19 | TGTGCCAGTGGGATTTGGGGGGACAATGAGCAGTTCTTC | CASGIWGDNEQFF
TRBJ2-3 | . | . | TRBV19 | TGTGCCAGTACCTTAGCTATCTGGGGCACAGATACGCAGTATTTT | CASTLAIWGTDTQYF
TRBJ1-5 | . | . | TRBV5-5 | TGTGCCAGCAGCTTGGATCGTTATAGCAATCAGCCCCAGCATTTT | CASSLDRYSNQPQHF